A selection of T cell receptor beta chains follows, all from one sample in a study of radiotherapy plus CTLA-4 blockade in lung cancer. Repertoires were generated with immunoSEQ multiplex PCR, while TCRdb's copy carries only in-frame clones and drops some. The sample has 80,000 to 95,000 clones, around four fifths seen once. The specimen was peripheral blood, collected from a patient treated with radiotherapy plus ipilimumab. The origin of the receptors is a human donor with non-small cell lung cancer who had stable disease on radiotherapy plus ipilimumab. Both conserved end residues are part of each CDR3. Fields, in order: clone size, D gene, V gene, J gene, CDR3 length, CDR3 protein, CDR3 DNA. A D gene is named only where the DNA matches it firmly. Rows give clone size only sometimes, using once, few, many, or a class for an expanded clone.

-	-	TRBV28	TRBJ2-7	15	CASRWGGGARYEQYF	TGTGCCAGCAGGTGGGGGGGCGGGGCGAGATACGAGCAGTACTTC
once	TRBD2	TRBV7-8	TRBJ2-2	17	CASSLARTSGRTGELFF	TGTGCCAGCAGCTTAGCTCGGACTAGCGGGAGAACCGGGGAGCTGTTTTTT
-	-	TRBV13	TRBJ2-2	15	CASSSPSASTGELFF	TGTGCCAGCAGCTCCCCTAGCGCCAGCACCGGGGAGCTGTTTTTT
-	TRBD1	TRBV5-1	TRBJ2-5	14	CASSPTGGQETQYF	TGCGCCAGCAGCCCGACAGGGGGACAAGAGACCCAGTACTTC
-	-	TRBV30	TRBJ2-1	13	CAWSVQSAKEQFF	TGTGCCTGGAGTGTACAAAGTGCAAAGGAGCAGTTCTTC
-	TRBD1	TRBV27	TRBJ1-5	17	CASRPGARGVSNQPQHF	TGTGCCAGCAGACCAGGGGCCAGGGGGGTTAGCAATCAGCCCCAGCATTTT
once	-	TRBV27	TRBJ2-7	13	CASSLKVAYEQYF	TGTGCCAGCAGTTTGAAGGTAGCCTACGAGCAGTACTTC
-	TRBD2	TRBV11-2	TRBJ2-2	18	CASSPRLAGGPVTGELFF	TGTGCCAGCAGCCCCAGACTAGCGGGAGGGCCGGTTACCGGGGAGCTGTTTTTT
once	-	TRBV19	TRBJ2-7	13	CASSIGLSYEQYF	TGTGCCAGTAGTATAGGGCTCTCCTACGAGCAGTACTTC
-	TRBD1	TRBV5-1	TRBJ2-5	13	CASSITGEETQYF	TGCGCCAGCAGCATCACAGGGGAAGAGACCCAGTACTTC
once	-	TRBV6-5	TRBJ2-1	14	CASTGAEGYNEQFF	TGTGCATCGACGGGGGCGGAAGGTTACAATGAGCAGTTCTTC
-	-	TRBV6-1	TRBJ2-3	14	CASSEVPGTDTQYF	TGTGCCAGCAGTGAAGTCCCAGGCACAGATACGCAGTATTTT
-	TRBD1	TRBV9	TRBJ2-7	15	CASSVEAGGIYEQYF	TGTGCCAGCAGCGTAGAGGCAGGGGGCATCTACGAGCAGTACTTC
-	TRBD1	TRBV7-9	TRBJ2-7	14	CASSTMDREREQYF	TGTGCCAGCAGCACTATGGACAGGGAAAGGGAGCAGTACTTC
-	TRBD2	TRBV7-2	TRBJ2-5	16	CASSPGLAGGRETQYF	TGTGCCAGCAGCCCAGGACTAGCGGGGGGACGGGAGACCCAGTACTTC
-	TRBD2	TRBV6-1	TRBJ2-5	20	CASSEAASPNSGSGRETQYF	TGTGCCAGCAGTGAAGCAGCCTCCCCCAATAGCGGGAGCGGGCGAGAGACCCAGTACTTC
once	TRBD1	TRBV4-1	TRBJ2-7	16	CASSQIPGQGLSEQYF	TGCGCCAGCAGCCAGATACCGGGACAGGGGCTCAGCGAGCAGTACTTC
-	-	TRBV14	TRBJ2-6	18	CASSQATGRAFGANVLTF	TGTGCCAGCAGCCAAGCGACAGGGAGGGCCTTTGGGGCCAACGTCCTGACTTTC
-	-	TRBV9	TRBJ2-1	12	CASSASGGEQFF	TGTGCCAGCAGCGCTTCAGGAGGTGAGCAGTTCTTC
-	TRBD2	TRBV18	TRBJ2-5	15	CASSPGLAGLETQYF	TGTGCCAGCTCACCAGGGCTAGCGGGGTTGGAGACCCAGTACTTC
-	-	TRBV5-1	TRBJ2-2	16	CASSLAVGGNTGELFF	TGCGCCAGCAGCTTGGCCGTCGGGGGTAACACCGGGGAGCTGTTTTTT
-	-	TRBV7-9	TRBJ2-4	12	CASSLTENIQYF	TGTGCCAGCAGCTTGACAGAAAACATTCAGTACTTC
-	-	TRBV25-1	TRBJ1-6	14	CASIGSSYNSPLHF	TGTGCCAGCATCGGAAGCTCCTATAATTCACCCCTCCACTTT
-	TRBD1	TRBV4-1	TRBJ2-2	14	CASSQNRGAGELFF	TGCGCCAGCAGCCAAAACAGGGGGGCCGGGGAGCTGTTTTTT
-	TRBD2	TRBV7-2	TRBJ2-2	18	CASSPQPPSGGGTGELFF	TGTGCCAGCAGCCCACAACCACCTAGCGGGGGTGGCACCGGGGAGCTGTTTTTT
-	TRBD1	TRBV28	TRBJ1-4	14	CASSTGAAIEKLFF	TGTGCCAGCAGTACAGGGGCCGCTATTGAAAAACTGTTTTTT
-	-	TRBV5-1	TRBJ2-5	13	CASSLWGRETQYF	TGCGCCAGCAGCTTGTGGGGGAGAGAGACCCAGTACTTC
-	-	TRBV11-1	TRBJ1-5	15	CASSLTSGGSQPQHF	TGTGCCAGCAGCTTAACTTCTGGAGGGAGTCAGCCCCAGCATTTT
once	-	TRBV7-9	TRBJ2-3	14	CASSQGLRGDTQYF	TGTGCCAGCAGCCAAGGACTCCGGGGGGATACGCAGTATTTT
-	TRBD2	TRBV30	TRBJ2-1	18	CAWSVWGLAGGKGNEQFF	TGTGCCTGGAGTGTATGGGGACTAGCGGGAGGGAAGGGGAATGAGCAGTTCTTC
-	TRBD1	TRBV7-8	TRBJ1-6	15	CASSPGTGFNSPLHF	TGTGCCAGCAGCCCCGGGACAGGGTTCAATTCACCCCTCCACTTT
once	-	TRBV7-7	TRBJ2-5	15	CASSLIELGGETQYF	TGTGCCAGCAGCTTAATCGAGCTAGGCGGAGAGACCCAGTACTTC
-	-	TRBV4-1	TRBJ2-7	17	CASSQDHPIGAASEQYF	TGCGCCAGCAGCCAAGATCACCCTATAGGGGCAGCGAGTGAGCAGTACTTC
-	-	TRBV2	TRBJ2-2	14	CASRENRPTGELFF	TGTGCCAGCAGGGAGAACAGGCCAACCGGGGAGCTGTTTTTT
-	TRBD1	TRBV5-6	TRBJ2-2	13	CASSYRGTGELFF	TGTGCCAGCAGCTACAGGGGTACCGGGGAGCTGTTTTTT
few	-	TRBV7-3	TRBJ2-2	15	CASSRQAQGTGELFF	TGTGCCAGCAGCCGACAGGCACAGGGCACCGGGGAGCTGTTTTTT
once	-	TRBV5-1	TRBJ2-3	14	CASSLTSSTDTQYF	TGCGCCAGCAGTTTAACGTCTAGCACAGATACGCAGTATTTT
-	TRBD1	TRBV10-1	TRBJ2-7	15	CASSGFGQGAEEQYF	TGCGCCAGCAGTGGGTTCGGACAGGGGGCAGAAGAGCAGTACTTC
-	-	TRBV11-2	TRBJ2-7	12	CASSSFTYEQYF	TGTGCCAGCAGCTCCTTCACCTACGAGCAGTACTTC
-	-	TRBV5-1	TRBJ2-3	15	CASSAGRSSTDTQYF	TGCGCCAGCAGCGCCGGACGGAGCTCCACAGATACGCAGTATTTT
-	TRBD2	TRBV11-3	TRBJ2-1	16	CASSPRGGAVYNEQFF	TGTGCCAGCAGCCCTCGCGGGGGGGCAGTGTACAATGAGCAGTTCTTC
-	-	TRBV18	TRBJ2-1	12	CASSPVPGVEFF	TGTGCCAGCTCACCAGTCCCGGGAGTTGAGTTCTTC
-	-	TRBV5-1	TRBJ2-5	13	CASSLVYGETQYF	TGCGCCAGCAGCTTGGTATACGGGGAGACCCAGTACTTC
few	TRBD2	TRBV27	TRBJ2-7	17	CASSRGTHQVGGGEQYF	TGTGCCAGCAGTCGTGGGACTCATCAGGTGGGGGGGGGCGAGCAGTACTTC
-	TRBD1	TRBV5-1	TRBJ2-3	14	CASSSLQGADTQYF	TGCGCCAGCAGCTCACTACAGGGGGCAGATACGCAGTATTTT
once	-	TRBV19	TRBJ1-3	14	CASYTFSGGNTIYF	TGTGCCAGTTATACCTTTTCGGGAGGAAACACCATATATTTT
-	-	TRBV2	TRBJ2-5	13	CASSERRQETQYF	TGTGCCAGCAGTGAGCGACGGCAAGAGACCCAGTACTTC